These T cell receptor beta chains were read from a single sample in a study of graft-versus-host responses after intestinal transplantation. The antigens for these receptors are not known. Only in-frame clones appear in the TCRdb table, and some are missing; sequencing was by immunoSEQ multiplex PCR. Of about 89,000 clones in the sample, roughly 90% were seen once. Material: unstimulated CD4+ T cells sorted from spleen or lymph node cells, obtained before intestinal transplant. The receptors derive from a human donor who received an intestinal transplant. CDR3s include the opening cysteine and the closing phenylalanine or tryptophan. Fields, in order: V gene, D gene, J gene, clone size, CDR3 protein, CDR3 DNA. The D gene is left open where the match is weak. The size of a clone is reported for some rows only, either as once, few or many, or as a class for expanded clones.

TRBV6-5	TRBD1	TRBJ1-4	.	CASSFTPTGVREKLFF	TGTGCCAGCAGTTTTACCCCGACAGGGGTGCGTGAAAAACTGTTTTTT
TRBV19	TRBD2	TRBJ2-3	.	CASSIGAGRPGEYF	TGTGCCAGTAGTATTGGAGCGGGACGCCCCGGGGAGTATTTT
TRBV29-1	.	TRBJ2-4	.	CSVEDSEGVGQYF	TGCAGCGTTGAAGATAGCGAGGGGGTCGGTCAGTACTTC
TRBV10-3	.	TRBJ1-1	.	CAISESIGNTEAFF	TGTGCCATCAGTGAGTCGATTGGGAACACTGAAGCTTTCTTT
TRBV5-1	.	TRBJ2-5	once	CASSSTTGVSETQYF	TGCGCCAGCAGCTCGACGACTGGGGTATCGGAGACCCAGTACTTC
TRBV19	.	TRBJ1-2	.	CASSISPWTVAGYTF	TGTGCCAGTAGTATTTCCCCATGGACAGTGGCTGGCTACACCTTC
TRBV7-2	.	TRBJ1-5	.	CASSSILGQPQHF	TGTGCCAGCAGCTCCATCCTGGGGCAGCCCCAGCATTTT
TRBV28	TRBD2	TRBJ2-7	.	CASSSPTSGRGEQYF	TGTGCCAGCAGTTCCCCCACTAGCGGGAGGGGCGAGCAGTACTTC
TRBV7-9	TRBD2	TRBJ2-2	.	CASSLGLAGESGELFF	TGTGCCAGCAGCTTAGGACTAGCGGGAGAAAGCGGGGAGCTGTTTTTT
TRBV7-8	TRBD1	TRBJ1-4	.	CASSRKQGASGKLFF	TGTGCCAGCAGCCGGAAACAGGGGGCTTCCGGAAAACTGTTTTTT
TRBV5-1	TRBD2	TRBJ2-2	.	CASRYSGRVLPGELFF	TGCGCCAGCAGATATAGCGGGAGGGTCCTCCCCGGGGAGCTGTTTTTT
TRBV12-5	.	TRBJ1-2	.	CASGLVQASYGYTF	TGTGCTAGTGGTTTGGTACAGGCCTCCTATGGCTACACCTTC